This T cell receptor (beta chain) emerged from a study of human T cells and chemical hapten exposure. As for the study in general: The study sensitized with 2% DPC on a 2 cm by 2 cm patch of upper inner arm skin.

J lost 0 bases, V lost 6 bases, and 11 bases had no gene match. The germline gives CDR1 MNHEY, CDR2 SVGEGT. This CDR3 spans 18 amino acids. Findings of the study overall: DPC sensitization left the count of TCRs above 1 in 1000 unchanged.

MiXCR, applied by TCRdb to the RACE reads, yields one record per CDR3 protein. The sample has approximately 49,000 distinct CDR3 sequences, around a tenth seen once. Noted time point: patch test 1, 2 weeks after DPC sensitization. Treatment described: therapeutic diphenylcyclopropenone sensitization with weekly scalp DPC. Many counts were recorded for this clonotype. Its cognate antigen is unknown. The chain joins TRBV6-2 or TRBV6-3 to TRBJ2-3, with 11 bases aligning to TRBD2. Here the sequenced sample was whole blood, taken in connection with sensitization to the hapten diphenylcyclopropenone (DPC). The source is a woman aged 45-59 years with alopecia areata. Some clones in this sample may be carry-over from other donors' samples. Written as DNA, the CDR3 is TGTGCCAGCAGACCAACTAGCGGGAGAGGAGAGAGCACAGATACGCAGTATTTT. This codes for CASRPTSGRGESTDTQYF.